The rows below give T cell receptor beta chains drawn from one sample of a study of CD8 T cells in ankylosing spondylitis. From the 5' RACE reads, TCRdb called clonotypes with MiXCR, one entry per CDR3 protein. The sample yields approximately 30,000 distinct CDR3 sequences, around 7.2% seen once. What was sequenced was blood, either unsorted or a sorted T cell fraction (not recorded which). Receptors originate from a male donor with ankylosing spondylitis or in good health (not recorded which). The CDR3 runs from the conserved cysteine through the conserved F or W. A D gene is named only where the DNA matches it firmly. Only some rows state a clone size, as once, few, many or a class for expanded clones.

V	D	J	size	DNA	CDR3
TRBV15	-	TRBJ2-3	-	TGTGCCACCAGCAGAGAAGGGGCGTGGGATACGCAGTATTTT	CATSREGAWDTQYF
TRBV5-1	TRBD1	TRBJ2-7	many	TGCGCCAGCAGCTTGATGGTGGACAGGGCCTACGAGCAGTACTTC	CASSLMVDRAYEQYF
TRBV27	-	TRBJ2-5	many	TGTGCCAGCAGTCCGCTTGGACAGCGGGAGACCCAGTACTTC	CASSPLGQRETQYF
TRBV18	-	TRBJ2-5	many	TGTGCCAGCTCGATCCGGGAGACACAAGAGGCAGAGACCCAGTACTTC	CASSIRETQEAETQYF
TRBV29-1	-	TRBJ2-1	many	TGCAGCGGGAAAACCCGGAGCTCCTACAATGAGCAGTTCTTC	CSGKTRSSYNEQFF
TRBV28	-	TRBJ2-7	many	TGTGCCAGCAGTGGGGGACCTAAACCTTCCTACGAGCAGTACTTC	CASSGGPKPSYEQYF
TRBV20-1	-	TRBJ1-1	many	TGCAGTGCTAAGGAAGTAGACAGTGGGACTGAAGCTTTCTTT	CSAKEVDSGTEAFF
TRBV6-2/TRBV6-3	-	TRBJ2-7	many	TGTGCCAGCAGTTACTCGATCATATACGAGCAGTACTTC	CASSYSIIYEQYF
TRBV5-1	-	TRBJ2-1	-	TGCGCCAGCAGCTTGGTAACTAGCTTCAATGAGCAGTTCTTC	CASSLVTSFNEQFF
TRBV20-1	-	TRBJ1-1	many	TGCAGTGCTAGAGTGGCCGGAGAATCCGGCACTGAAGCTTTCTTT	CSARVAGESGTEAFF
TRBV7-2	TRBD2	TRBJ2-2	few	TGTGCCAGCAGCCTTAGGGCTAGCGGGGCGAACACCGGGGAGCTGTTTTTT	CASSLRASGANTGELFF